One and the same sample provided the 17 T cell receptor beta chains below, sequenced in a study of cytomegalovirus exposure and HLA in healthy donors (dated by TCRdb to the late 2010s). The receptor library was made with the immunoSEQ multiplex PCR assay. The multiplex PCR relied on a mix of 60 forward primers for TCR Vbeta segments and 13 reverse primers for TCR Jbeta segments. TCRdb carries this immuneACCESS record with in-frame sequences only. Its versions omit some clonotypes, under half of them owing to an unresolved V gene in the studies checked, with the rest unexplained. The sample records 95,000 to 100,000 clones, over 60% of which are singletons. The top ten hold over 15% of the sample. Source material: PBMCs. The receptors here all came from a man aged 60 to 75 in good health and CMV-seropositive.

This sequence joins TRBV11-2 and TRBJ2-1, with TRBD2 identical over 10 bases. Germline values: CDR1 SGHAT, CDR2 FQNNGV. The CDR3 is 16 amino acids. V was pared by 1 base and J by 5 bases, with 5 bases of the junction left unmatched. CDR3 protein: CASSLVGTSVDNEQFF. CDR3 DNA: TGTGCCAGCAGCTTAGTCGGGACTAGCGTCGACAATGAGCAGTTCTTC.

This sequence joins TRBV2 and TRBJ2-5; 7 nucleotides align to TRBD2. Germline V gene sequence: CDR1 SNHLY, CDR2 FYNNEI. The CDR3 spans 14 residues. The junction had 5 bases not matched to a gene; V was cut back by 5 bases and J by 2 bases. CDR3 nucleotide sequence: TGTGCCAGCAGTCCCCTCGGGGGGCAAGAGACCCAGTACTTC. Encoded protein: CASSPLGGQETQYF.

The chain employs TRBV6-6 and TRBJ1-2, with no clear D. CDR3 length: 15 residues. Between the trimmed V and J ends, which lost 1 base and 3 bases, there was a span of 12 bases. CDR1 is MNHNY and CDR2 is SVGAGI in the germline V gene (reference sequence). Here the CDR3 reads CASSYLEKSDYGYTF. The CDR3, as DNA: TGTGCCAGCAGTTACTTGGAGAAATCAGACTATGGCTACACCTTC.

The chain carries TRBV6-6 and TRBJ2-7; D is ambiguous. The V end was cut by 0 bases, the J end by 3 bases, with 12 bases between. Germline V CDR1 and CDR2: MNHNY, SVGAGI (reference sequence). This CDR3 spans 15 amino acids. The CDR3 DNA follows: TGTGCCAGCAGTTACTCTTCGACTCCGGTCTACGAGCAGTACTTC. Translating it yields CASSYSSTPVYEQYF.

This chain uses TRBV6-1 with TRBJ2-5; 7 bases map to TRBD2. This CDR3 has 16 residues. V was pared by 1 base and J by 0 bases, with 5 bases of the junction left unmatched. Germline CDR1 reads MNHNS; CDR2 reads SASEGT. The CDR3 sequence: CASSEVLGGYQETQYF. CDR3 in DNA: TGTGCCAGCAGTGAAGTCTTGGGGGGGTACCAAGAGACCCAGTACTTC.

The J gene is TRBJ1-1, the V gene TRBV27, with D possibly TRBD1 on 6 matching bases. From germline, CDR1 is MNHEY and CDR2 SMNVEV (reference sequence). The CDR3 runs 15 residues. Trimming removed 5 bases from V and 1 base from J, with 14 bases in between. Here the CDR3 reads CASSHRGRGNTEAFF. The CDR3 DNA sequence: TGTGCCAGCAGTCACCGGGGCAGGGGGAACACTGAAGCTTTCTTT.

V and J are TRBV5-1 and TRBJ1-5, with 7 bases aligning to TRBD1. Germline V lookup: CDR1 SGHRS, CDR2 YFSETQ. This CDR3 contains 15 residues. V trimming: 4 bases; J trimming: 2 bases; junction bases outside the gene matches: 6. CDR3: CASSLTGVRNQPQHF. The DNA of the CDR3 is TGCGCCAGCAGCCTAACAGGGGTTCGCAATCAGCCCCAGCATTTT. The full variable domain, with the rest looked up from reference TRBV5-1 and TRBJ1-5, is KAGVTQTPRYLIKTRGQQVTLSCSPISGHRSVSWYQQTPGQGLQFLFEYFSETQRNKGNFPGRFSGRQFSNSRSEMNVSTLELGDSALYLCASSLTGVRNQPQHFGDGTRLSIL.

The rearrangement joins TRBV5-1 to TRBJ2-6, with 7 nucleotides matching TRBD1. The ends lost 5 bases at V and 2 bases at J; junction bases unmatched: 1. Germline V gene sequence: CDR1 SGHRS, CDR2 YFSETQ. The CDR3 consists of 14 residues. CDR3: CASSQGAGANVLTF. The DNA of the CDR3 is TGCGCCAGCAGTCAGGGGGCTGGGGCCAACGTCCTGACTTTC.

The CDR3 DNA reads TGTGCCAGCAGCTTGGCTCGGCTAGCGGGGGGGGAGACCCAGTACTTC. Translating it yields CASSLARLAGGETQYF. The rearrangement uses TRBV5-4 and TRBJ2-5; 12 bases match TRBD2. This CDR3 contains 16 residues. Germline CDR1 is SGHNT and CDR2 is YYREEE (reference sequence). The V and J ends lost 0 bases and 5 bases, in that order; junction bases with no gene match: 5. Variable domain in full (rest from reference TRBV5-4 and TRBJ2-5): ETGVTQSPTHLIKTRGQQVTLRCSSQSGHNTVSWYQQALGQGPQFIFQYYREEENGRGNFPPRFSGLQFPNYSSELNVNALELDDSALYLCASSLARLAGGETQYFGPGTRLLVL.

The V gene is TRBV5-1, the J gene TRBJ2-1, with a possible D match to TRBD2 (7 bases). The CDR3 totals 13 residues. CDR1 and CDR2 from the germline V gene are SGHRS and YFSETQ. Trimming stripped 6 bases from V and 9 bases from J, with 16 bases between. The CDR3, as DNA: TGCGCCAGCACTAGCGGCGGGGGCGGTGAGCAGTTCTTC. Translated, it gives CASTSGGGGEQFF.

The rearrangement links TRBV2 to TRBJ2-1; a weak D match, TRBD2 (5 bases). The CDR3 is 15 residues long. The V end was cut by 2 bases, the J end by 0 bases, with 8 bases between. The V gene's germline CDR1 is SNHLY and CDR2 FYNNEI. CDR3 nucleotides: TGTGCCAGCAGTGAAAAGCGGAACTCCTACAATGAGCAGTTCTTC. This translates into CASSEKRNSYNEQFF.

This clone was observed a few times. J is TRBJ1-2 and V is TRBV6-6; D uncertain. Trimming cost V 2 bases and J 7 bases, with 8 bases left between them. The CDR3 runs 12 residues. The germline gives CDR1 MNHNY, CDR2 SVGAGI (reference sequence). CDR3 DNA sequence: TGTGCCAGCAGTTACCAGCGAGGTGGCTACACCTTC. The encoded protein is CASSYQRGGYTF.

The CDR3: CASRPNGQVYEQYF. The CDR3 DNA sequence: TGTGCCAGCAGGCCCAACGGACAGGTGTACGAGCAGTACTTC. This chain joins TRBV6-6 and TRBJ2-7; 7 bases map to TRBD1. V trimming: 6 bases; J trimming: 4 bases; junction bases outside the gene matches: 9. Germline CDR1 MNHNY, CDR2 SVGAGI (reference sequence). CDR3 length equals 14 residues.

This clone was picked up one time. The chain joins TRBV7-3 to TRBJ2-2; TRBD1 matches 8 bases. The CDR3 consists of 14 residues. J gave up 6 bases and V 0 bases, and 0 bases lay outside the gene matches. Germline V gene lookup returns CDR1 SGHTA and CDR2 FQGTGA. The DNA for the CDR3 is TGTGCCAGCAGCTTAACGACAGGGGCCGGGGAGCTGTTTTTT. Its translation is CASSLTTGAGELFF.

CDR3 sequence (DNA): TGTGCCATCAGTGAAAGCCCTGCGACAGCCTATGGCTACACCTTC. Translated: CAISESPATAYGYTF. This chain connects TRBV10-3 to TRBJ1-2; the D gene is possibly TRBD1 (5 bases). The CDR3 sequence is 15 residues long. Germline V gene lookup returns CDR1 ENHRY and CDR2 SYGVKD. The ends were cut back, 3 bases at V and 4 bases at J, with 15 bases in the middle.

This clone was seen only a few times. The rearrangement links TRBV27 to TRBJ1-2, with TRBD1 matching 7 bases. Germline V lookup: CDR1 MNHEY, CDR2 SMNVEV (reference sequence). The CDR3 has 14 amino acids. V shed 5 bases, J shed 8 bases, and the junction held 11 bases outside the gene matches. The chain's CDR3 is CASSPLQGYGGYTF. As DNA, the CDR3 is TGTGCCAGCAGTCCACTACAGGGGTACGGCGGCTACACCTTC.

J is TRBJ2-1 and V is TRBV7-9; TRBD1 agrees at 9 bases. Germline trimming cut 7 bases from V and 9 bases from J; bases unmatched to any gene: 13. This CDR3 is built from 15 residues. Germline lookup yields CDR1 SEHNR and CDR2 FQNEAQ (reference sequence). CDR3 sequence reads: CASNLAGQGPLEQFF. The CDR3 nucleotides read TGTGCCAGCAACTTGGCGGGACAGGGACCTCTTGAGCAGTTCTTC.